Detailed here is one T cell receptor (beta chain). Its antigen is still unknown. The data were obtained in a study of shared clonotypes between healthy human individuals. Naivety among CD8 cells was defined by CD45RO negativity and positive CCR7 selection, thereby excluding terminally differentiated effector memory CD45RA+ cells. This CDR3 is 15 amino acids long. Germline CDR1 and CDR2: MNHEY and SMNVEV (reference sequence). V was pared by 4 bases and J by 9 bases, with 7 bases of the junction left unmatched. General study results and limits: The researchers took only blood, and tissue repertoires probably look different. Shared clonotypes across all four donors exceeded non-shared ones in generation probability. Naive subsets generally had larger estimated richness than memory subsets.

Execution of the assay was at deep level. Produced via immunoSEQ multiplex PCR; TCRdb's table is partial and in-frame only. The repertoire consists of under 1 million clones, with 95% to 97% occurring once and the leading ten covering roughly 0.23%. The specimen was naive CD8+ T cells sorted from blood. This rearrangement joins TRBV27 to TRBJ2-1, with 12 bases lining up with TRBD2. The receptor comes from a man aged 30-40 years in good health. This CDR3 is CASSWASGRAGEQFF. The CDR3 bases are TGTGCCAGCAGTTGGGCTAGCGGGAGGGCCGGTGAGCAGTTCTTC.